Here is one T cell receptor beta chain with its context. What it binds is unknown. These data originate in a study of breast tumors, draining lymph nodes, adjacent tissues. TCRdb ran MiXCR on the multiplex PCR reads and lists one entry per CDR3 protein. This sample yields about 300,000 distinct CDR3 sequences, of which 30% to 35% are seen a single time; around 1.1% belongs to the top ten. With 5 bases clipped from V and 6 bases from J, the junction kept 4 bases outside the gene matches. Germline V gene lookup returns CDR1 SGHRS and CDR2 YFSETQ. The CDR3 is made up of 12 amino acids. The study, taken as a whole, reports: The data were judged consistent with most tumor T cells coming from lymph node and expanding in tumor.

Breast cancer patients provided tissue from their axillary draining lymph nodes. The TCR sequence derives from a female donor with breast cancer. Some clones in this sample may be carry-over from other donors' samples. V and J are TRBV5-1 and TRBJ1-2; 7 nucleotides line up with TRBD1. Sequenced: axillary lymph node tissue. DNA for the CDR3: TGCGCCAGCAGAGGGACAGAAGATGGCTACACCTTC. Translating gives CASRGTEDGYTF.